The clone carrying this T cell receptor beta chain has a handful of counts. Its antigen remains unknown. The data belong to a study of spatial heterogeneity in lung cancer. Study at large: Available follow-up PBMC samples were sequenced, at a median of roughly 2 years post-resection.

MiXCR, run by TCRdb on the 5' RACE reads, gives a single entry per CDR3 protein. This sample yields 23,000 or so distinct CDR3 sequences, of which 8% to 10% are seen a single time; about 20% belongs to the top ten. From germline, CDR1 is SGHRS and CDR2 YFSETQ. Germline trimming cut 4 bases from V and 4 bases from J; bases unmatched to any gene: 11. The CDR3 has 17 amino acids. Study-level results: Blood carried ubiquitous expanded tumor TCRs more at resection than follow-up.

The time point was: blood at routine non-recurrence follow-up after resection. Researchers sequenced whole RNA taken from tumor, nontumor lung or frozen PBMC without sorting. The V gene is TRBV5-1, the J gene TRBJ1-4; 9 bases are a match to TRBD1. This receptor was taken from a male donor with early-stage non-small cell lung cancer. The specimen comprised PBMCs, sampled at follow-up. Written as DNA, the CDR3 is TGCGCCAGCAGCCCAGATCCCGGGACAGGGAATAATGAAAAACTGTTTTTT. Residues: CASSPDPGTGNNEKLFF.